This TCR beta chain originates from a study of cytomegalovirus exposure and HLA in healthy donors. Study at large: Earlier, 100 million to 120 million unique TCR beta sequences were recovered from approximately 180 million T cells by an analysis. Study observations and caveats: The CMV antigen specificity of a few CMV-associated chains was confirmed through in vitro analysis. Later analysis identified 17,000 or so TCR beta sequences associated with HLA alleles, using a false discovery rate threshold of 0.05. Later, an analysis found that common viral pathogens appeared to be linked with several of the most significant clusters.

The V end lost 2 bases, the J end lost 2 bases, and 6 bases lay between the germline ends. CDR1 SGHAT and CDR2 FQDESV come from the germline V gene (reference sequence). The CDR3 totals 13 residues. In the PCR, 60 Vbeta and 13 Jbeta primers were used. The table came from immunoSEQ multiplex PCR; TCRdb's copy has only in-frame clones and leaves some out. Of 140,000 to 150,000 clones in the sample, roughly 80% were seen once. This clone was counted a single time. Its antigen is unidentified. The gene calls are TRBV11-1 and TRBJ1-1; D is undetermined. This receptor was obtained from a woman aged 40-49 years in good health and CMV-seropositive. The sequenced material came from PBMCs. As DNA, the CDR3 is TGTGCCAGCAGCTTATATTCCAACACTGAAGCTTTCTTT. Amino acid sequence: CASSLYSNTEAFF.